Each of the 6 T cell receptor beta chains below was sequenced from the same sample in a study of spatial heterogeneity in lung cancer. Time point reported: blood taken at disease recurrence. Unsorted whole RNA of tumor, nontumor lung or frozen PBMC was sequenced. TCRdb passed the 5' RACE reads through MiXCR, listing each CDR3 protein once. The sample yields approximately 9,700 distinct CDR3 sequences, approximately 3.6% seen once. The sequencing here drew on PBMCs, taken at recurrence. The receptor set was obtained from a female donor with early-stage non-small cell lung cancer.

This clonotype was counted many times. In a library made to pick up alpha chains, this beta chain is a stray read with a size that means little. The chain has TRBV3-1 and TRBJ2-3; TRBD2 might be the D (6 bases). Germline CDR1 is LGHDT and CDR2 is YNNKEL (reference sequence). This CDR3 spans 13 amino acids. Trimming cost V 3 bases and J 5 bases, with 9 bases left between them. CDR3 loop: CASSHSEGDTQYF. The CDR3 region has the DNA TGTGCCAGCAGCCACTCGGAGGGAGATACGCAGTATTTT.

This clonotype came up many times. Because this beta chain is a stray read in a library intended to capture alpha chains, its abundance should not be given much weight. The chain joins TRBV7-2 to TRBJ2-3; 7 bases are a match to TRBD2. Germline CDR1 and CDR2: SGHTA and FQGNSA. The CDR3 length is 18 residues. V shed 5 bases, J shed 0 bases, and the junction held 14 bases outside the gene matches. The CDR3 loop is CASSPSTGRGSSTDTQYF. CDR3 sequence (DNA): TGTGCCAGCAGCCCCAGCACGGGGCGGGGGAGTAGCACAGATACGCAGTATTTT.

A note on this clonotype: In a library made to pick up alpha chains, this beta chain is a stray read with a size that means little. This chain connects TRBV12-3 or TRBV12-4 to TRBJ2-7; TRBD1 matches at 9 bases. The CDR3 length is 13 residues. With V trimmed by 6 bases and J by 5 bases, 5 bases remained unmatched. The CDR3 DNA reads as TGTGCCAGCAGAGCGACAGGGGGTAACGAGCAGTACTTC. Amino acid sequence: CASRATGGNEQYF.

The table lists this clonotype with many counts. As an off-target read in a library built for alpha chains, this beta chain has a frequency of little significance. The genes are TRBV7-8 and TRBJ1-5; weak D call: TRBD1 (5 bases). The germline V gene encodes CDR1 SGHVS and CDR2 FQNEAQ. V lost 1 base and J 9 bases, leaving 10 bases between the germline ends. This CDR3 contains 13 residues. In DNA form, the CDR3 reads TGTGCCAGCAGCTTAGACACCACAGGGCCCCAGCATTTT. It encodes CASSLDTTGPQHF.

This clonotype was counted at least ten times. Little can be read into the size of this beta chain, an off-target read in a library designed for alpha chains. The chain uses TRBV29-1 and TRBJ2-5; a possible D gene is TRBD2 (6 bases). V was trimmed by 6 bases and J by 7 bases, leaving 18 bases between them. The V gene's germline CDR1 is SQVTM and CDR2 ANQGSEA. This CDR3 spans 13 amino acids. CDR3 DNA: TGCAGCGTCCGGGGCGGGGCGGTGGGGACCCAGTACTTC. Protein: CSVRGGAVGTQYF.

The table lists this clonotype with many counts. This beta chain is an off-target read within a library intended for alpha chains, so its frequency means little. This chain uses TRBV5-1 with TRBJ2-7, with 8 bases aligning to TRBD1. V shed 3 bases and J 4 bases; nucleotides not matched to a gene: 9. This CDR3 contains 15 residues. The germline V gene has CDR1 SGHRS and CDR2 YFSETQ. The CDR3 DNA is TGCGCCAGCAGCTCATCCGGACAGGGAAGGTACGAGCAGTACTTC. It translates to CASSSSGQGRYEQYF.